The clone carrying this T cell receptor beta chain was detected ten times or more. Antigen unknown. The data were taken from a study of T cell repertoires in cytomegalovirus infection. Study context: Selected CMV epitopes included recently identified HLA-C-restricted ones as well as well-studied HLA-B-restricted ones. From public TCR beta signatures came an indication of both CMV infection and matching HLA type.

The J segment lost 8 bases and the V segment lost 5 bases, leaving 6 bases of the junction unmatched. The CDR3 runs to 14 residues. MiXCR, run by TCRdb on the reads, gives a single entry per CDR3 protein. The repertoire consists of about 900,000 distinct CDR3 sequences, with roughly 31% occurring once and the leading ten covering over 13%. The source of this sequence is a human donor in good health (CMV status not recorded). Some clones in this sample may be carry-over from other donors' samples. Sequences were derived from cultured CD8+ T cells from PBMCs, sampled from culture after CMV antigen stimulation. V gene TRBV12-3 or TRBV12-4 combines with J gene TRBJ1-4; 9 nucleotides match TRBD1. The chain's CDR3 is CASSEDRGDEKLFF. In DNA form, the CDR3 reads TGTGCCAGCAGTGAGGACAGGGGAGACGAAAAACTGTTTTTT.